This T cell receptor (beta chain) was found in a study of CD8+ T cells in alopecia areata. For the study at large: Tofacitinib continued for 6 to 18 months and was then withheld for 6 months. General observations from the study: It was observed that many expanded lesional clones persisted in scalp and blood during tofacitinib. Uncertain still, given a single nonresponder, is whether baseline CD8+ expansion links to response. Higher clonality and more expanded CD8+ clones appeared in lesional than normal scalp.

This clone has a handful of counts. Its target is not known. The V end was cut by 4 bases, the J end by 2 bases, with 11 bases between. Per germline, CDR1 SQVTM and CDR2 ANQGSEA. The CDR3 is 13 residues long. Investigators isolated RNA and reverse transcribed it into cDNA to act as the sequencing template. Assay used: immunoSEQ multiplex PCR; TCRdb lists only in-frame clones, some missing. The profile shows 150,000 to 200,000 clones, roughly 60% of them singletons. Regarding treatment: oral pan-JAK inhibitor, 5-10 mg twice daily. This TCR came from a human donor with alopecia areata. The sequenced sample was CD4+ T cells sorted from blood, obtained at week 24, from a patient treated with tofacitinib. This chain uses TRBV29-1 with TRBJ1-1; the D is unclear. Written as DNA, the CDR3 is TGCAGCGTTGCGCCGGAACCTAACACTGAAGCTTTCTTT. Translation: CSVAPEPNTEAFF.